Included here is one T cell receptor beta chain sequence, with context. Its antigen remains unidentified. Per-base qualities were not stored, and no clone one base away is much larger. V is clipped by 1 base and J by 4 bases, and the sequence between their germline boundaries is 19 bases long. The CDR3, from cysteine to phenylalanine, totals 17 residues. CDR3 DNA only is kept here, 51 bases in frame from base 1. The germline V gene (reference sequence) gives CDR1 as LNHNV and CDR2 as YYDKDF. The data were taken from a study of shared clonotypes between healthy human individuals (TCRdb year 2020). Regarding the complete study: The cohort comprised a couple of women and a few men aged 18 to 49 years. To increase sequencing depth and limit assay-specific biases, different laboratories used diverse techniques to prepare libraries and sequence TCR repertoires. Between about 0.85 and 9.5 billion PBMCs per donor were obtained by leukapheresis. To estimate repertoire size and how much clonotypes are shared between individuals, the study performed deep sequencing of blood TCR repertoires from 4 to 6 healthy adults. For each donor, CD4 naive and CD4 memory were each given three plates, CD8 naive was given two plates, and CD8 memory was given one plate.

Donors were healthy HIV-negative adults with no recently reported acute infections or vaccinations. Every donor was a Caucasian adult residing in Nashville, Tennessee, USA. CD4+ T cells were enriched by magnetic negative selection; naive cells were then positively selected on CD45RA, and the negative fraction formed the memory subset. Blood was collected by leukapheresis, and PBMCs were isolated by Ficoll-Histopaque density gradient centrifugation and then cryopreserved in liquid nitrogen vapor phase. Analytical flow cytometry was used to check the purity and quantity of each magnetically sorted T cell population. From each sorted fraction, genomic DNA was isolated and quantified by UV absorbance on a Nanodrop 2000c. Overall study results and their limits: The genetic and exposure-history diversity represented was limited by the small number of donors. Roughly 5.2% of naive CD4, roughly 3.5% of naive CD8, about 2.4% of memory CD4, and about 0.4% of memory CD8 clonotypes were shared across a few donors. Only blood was sampled, and tissue TCR repertoires likely differ from those in blood. Compared with non-shared clonotypes, the clonotypes found in all four sorted-subset donors had higher generation probabilities. Estimated clonotype richness was generally larger for naive than for memory subsets. Even with the large sequencing depth, rarefaction of the sorted-subset datasets indicated that sequencing was incomplete. Based on pairwise subsampling, the degree of clonotype sharing among donors was expected to be affected by sequencing depth.

Using the deep immunoSEQ assay, multiplex PCR amplified TCR CDR3 regions from genomic DNA. Extracted genomic DNA from each cell subset was spread evenly across all wells of several immunoSEQ 96-well plates, with each plate serving as a replicate. For sorted subsets, each replicate PCR was loaded with about 200 ng genomic DNA, equivalent to 30,000 to 35,000 T cell genomes. Purified libraries were measured with a Qubit 3.0 fluorometer, size-checked on a Bioanalyzer 2100, and measured again with the KAPA Library Quantification kit. Every immunoSEQ 96-well plate was sequenced on a separate single-read 150-cycle Illumina NextSeq 550 flow cell. The published analysis was carried out like this. Because only junctional sequences without quality scores were contained in the immunoSEQ output, filtering matching that applied to full-length reads could not be performed. To assign V/J genes and CDR3, sequences were annotated against IMGT germline references using PyIR, a Python wrapper for IgBLAST v1.9. Reads were removed for weak V/J assignments (E-value above 1e-6), missing CDR3, stop codons, out-of-frame junctions, or ambiguous translated residues. V3J clonotypes were defined by identical inferred V gene, J gene, and CDR3 amino acid sequence. Percentage overlap between repertoires was calculated by dividing the number of shared unique clonotypes by the size of the smaller repertoire. RTK rarefaction, the Chao1 estimator, and Recon v2.1 estimates of unobserved clonotypes were used to assess repertoire richness. OLGA was used to compute generation probabilities for all TCRbeta clonotypes that the gDNA method yielded from a handful of donors. This immuneACCESS table, as held by TCRdb, lists in-frame sequences with V and J called but not all clones. Of the missing ones, under half trace to an unresolved V gene in checked studies; the others have no known cause. Clone size and V and J calls were adopted from that table, with D and trimming inferred from the DNA. Across this sample there are hundreds of thousands of clones, with 90% to 96% seen only once. Of the sample, approximately 0.06% falls within the top ten clones.

Sequencing was performed on naive CD4+ T cells sorted from blood. Read against the paper, the sample's cell subset or site label means: CD45RA+ positively selected. The chain was built from TRBV15 and TRBJ1-1; a weak D assignment points to TRBD1 (5 bases agree). The source is a woman aged 25 to 39 in good health. The bases read TGTGCCACCAGCAGAGCAGGACGGGGGAGCGGGCTCACTGAAGCTTTCTTT. Protein translation: CATSRAGRGSGLTEAFF.